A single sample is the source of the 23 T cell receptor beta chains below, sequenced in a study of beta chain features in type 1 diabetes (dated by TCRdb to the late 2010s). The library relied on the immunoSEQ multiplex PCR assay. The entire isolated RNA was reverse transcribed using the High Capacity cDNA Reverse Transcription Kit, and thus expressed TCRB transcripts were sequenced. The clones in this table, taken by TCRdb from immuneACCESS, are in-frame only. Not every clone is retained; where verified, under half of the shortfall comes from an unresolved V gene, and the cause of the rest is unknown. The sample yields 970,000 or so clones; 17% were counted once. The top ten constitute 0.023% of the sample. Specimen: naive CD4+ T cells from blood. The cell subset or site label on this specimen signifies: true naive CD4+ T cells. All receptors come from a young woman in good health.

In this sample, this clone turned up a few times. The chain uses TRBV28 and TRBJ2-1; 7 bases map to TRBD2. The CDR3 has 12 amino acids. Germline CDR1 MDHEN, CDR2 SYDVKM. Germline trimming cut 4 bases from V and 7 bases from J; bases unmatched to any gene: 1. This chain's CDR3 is CASSWTRNEQFF. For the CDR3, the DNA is TGTGCCAGCAGTTGGACTAGAAATGAGCAGTTCTTC.

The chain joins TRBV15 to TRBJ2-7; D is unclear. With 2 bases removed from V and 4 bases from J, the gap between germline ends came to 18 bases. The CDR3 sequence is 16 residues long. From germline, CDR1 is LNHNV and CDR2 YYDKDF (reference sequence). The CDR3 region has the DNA TGTGCCACCAGCAGATTAGACGGAGTGGACGGATACGAGCAGTACTTC. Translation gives CATSRLDGVDGYEQYF.

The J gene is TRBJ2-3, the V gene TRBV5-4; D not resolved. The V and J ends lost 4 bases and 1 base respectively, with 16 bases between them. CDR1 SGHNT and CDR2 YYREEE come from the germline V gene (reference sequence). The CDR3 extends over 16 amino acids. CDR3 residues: CASSVTRSVGTDTQYF. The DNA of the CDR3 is TGTGCCAGCAGCGTAACCCGGAGTGTCGGCACAGATACGCAGTATTTT.

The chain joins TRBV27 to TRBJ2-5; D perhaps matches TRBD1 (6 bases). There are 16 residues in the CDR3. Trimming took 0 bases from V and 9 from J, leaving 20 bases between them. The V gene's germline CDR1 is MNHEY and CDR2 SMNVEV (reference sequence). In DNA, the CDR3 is TGTGCCAGCAGTTTATCGAAGGCCAGGGGACCTTGGGCCCAGTACTTC. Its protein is CASSLSKARGPWAQYF.

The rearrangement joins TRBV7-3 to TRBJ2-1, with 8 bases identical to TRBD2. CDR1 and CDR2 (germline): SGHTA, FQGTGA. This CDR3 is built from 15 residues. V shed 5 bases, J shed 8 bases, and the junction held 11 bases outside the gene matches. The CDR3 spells CASSLGLGVQDEQFF. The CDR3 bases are TGTGCCAGCAGCCTGGGACTAGGAGTACAAGATGAGCAGTTCTTC.

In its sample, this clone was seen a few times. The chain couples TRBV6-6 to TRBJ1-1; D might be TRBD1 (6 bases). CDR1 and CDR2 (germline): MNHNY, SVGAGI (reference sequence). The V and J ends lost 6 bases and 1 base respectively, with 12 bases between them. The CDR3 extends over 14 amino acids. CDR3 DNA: TGTGCCAGCAGCCGCGACAGGAGGAACACTGAAGCTTTCTTT. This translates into CASSRDRRNTEAFF.

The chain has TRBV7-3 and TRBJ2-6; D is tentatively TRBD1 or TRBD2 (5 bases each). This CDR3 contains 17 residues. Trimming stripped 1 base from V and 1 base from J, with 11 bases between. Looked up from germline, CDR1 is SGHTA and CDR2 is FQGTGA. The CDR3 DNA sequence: TGTGCCAGCAGCTTAATGGGGGTTGAATCTGGGGCCAACGTCCTGACTTTC. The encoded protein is CASSLMGVESGANVLTF.

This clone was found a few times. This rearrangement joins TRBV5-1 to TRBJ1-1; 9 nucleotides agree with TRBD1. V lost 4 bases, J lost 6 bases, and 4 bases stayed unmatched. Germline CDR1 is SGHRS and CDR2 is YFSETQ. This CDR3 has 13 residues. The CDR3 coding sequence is TGCGCCAGCAGCCATGGGACAGGGCCTGAAGCTTTCTTT. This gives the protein CASSHGTGPEAFF.

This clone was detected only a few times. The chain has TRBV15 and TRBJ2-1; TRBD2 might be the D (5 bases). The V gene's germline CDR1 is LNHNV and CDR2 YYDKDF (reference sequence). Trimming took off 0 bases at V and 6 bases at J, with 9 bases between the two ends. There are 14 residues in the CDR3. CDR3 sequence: CATSRDLGSNEQFF. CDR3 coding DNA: TGTGCCACCAGCAGAGATCTGGGGAGCAATGAGCAGTTCTTC.

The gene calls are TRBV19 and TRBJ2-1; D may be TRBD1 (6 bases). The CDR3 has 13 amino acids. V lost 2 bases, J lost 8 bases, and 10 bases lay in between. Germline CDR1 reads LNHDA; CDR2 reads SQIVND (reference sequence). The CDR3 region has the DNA TGTGCCAGTAGTATATCCAGGGGTTATGAGCAGTTCTTC. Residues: CASSISRGYEQFF.

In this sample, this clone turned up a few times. The chain's CDR3 is CASSFSGTGWMGELFF. In DNA form, the CDR3 reads TGTGCCAGCAGTTTCTCCGGGACAGGATGGATGGGGGAGCTGTTTTTT. The chain combines TRBV28 with TRBJ2-2; TRBD1 matches at 8 bases. Germline V CDR1 and CDR2: MDHEN, SYDVKM. V shed 3 bases and J 8 bases; nucleotides not matched to a gene: 11. This CDR3 has 16 amino acids.

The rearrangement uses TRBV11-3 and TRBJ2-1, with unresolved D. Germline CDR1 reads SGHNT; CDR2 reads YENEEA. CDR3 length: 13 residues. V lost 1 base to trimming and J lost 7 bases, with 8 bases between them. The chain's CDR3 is CASSLGARNEQFF. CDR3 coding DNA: TGTGCCAGCAGCTTAGGGGCGAGGAATGAGCAGTTCTTC.

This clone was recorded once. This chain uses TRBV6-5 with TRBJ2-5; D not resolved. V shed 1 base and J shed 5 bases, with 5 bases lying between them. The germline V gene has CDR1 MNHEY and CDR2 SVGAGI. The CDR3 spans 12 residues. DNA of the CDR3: TGTGCCAGCAGTTACTTTCGGGAGACCCAGTACTTC. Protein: CASSYFRETQYF.

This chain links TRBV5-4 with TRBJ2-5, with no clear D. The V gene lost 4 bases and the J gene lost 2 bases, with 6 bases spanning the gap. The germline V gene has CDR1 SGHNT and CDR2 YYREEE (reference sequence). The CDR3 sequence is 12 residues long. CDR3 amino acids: CASSQPQETQYF. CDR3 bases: TGTGCCAGCAGCCAGCCTCAAGAGACCCAGTACTTC.

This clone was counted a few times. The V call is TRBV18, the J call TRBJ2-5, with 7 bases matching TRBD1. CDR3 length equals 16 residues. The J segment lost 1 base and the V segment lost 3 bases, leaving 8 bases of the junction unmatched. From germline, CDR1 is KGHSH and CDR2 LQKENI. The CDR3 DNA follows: TGTGCCAGCTCACCGGTAATCGGGACAGTCCAAGAGACCCAGTACTTC. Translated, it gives CASSPVIGTVQETQYF.

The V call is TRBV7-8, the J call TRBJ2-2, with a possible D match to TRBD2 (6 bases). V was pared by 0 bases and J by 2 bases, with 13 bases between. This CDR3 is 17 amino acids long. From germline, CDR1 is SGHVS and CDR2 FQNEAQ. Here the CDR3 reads CASSLANQRVNTGELFF. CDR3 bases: TGTGCCAGCAGCTTAGCGAACCAGCGGGTAAACACCGGGGAGCTGTTTTTT.

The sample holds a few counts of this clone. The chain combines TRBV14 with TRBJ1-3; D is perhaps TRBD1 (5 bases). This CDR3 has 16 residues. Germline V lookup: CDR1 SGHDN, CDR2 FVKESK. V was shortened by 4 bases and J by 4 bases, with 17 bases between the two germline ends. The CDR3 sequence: CASSRGTFLNGNTIYF. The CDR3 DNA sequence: TGTGCCAGCAGCCGGGGGACCTTCCTCAACGGAAACACCATATATTTT.

The CDR3 DNA is TGTGCCGGTACCGGGGGGGTCAGTCATCAGCCCCAGCATTTT. Its protein is CAGTGGVSHQPQHF. The chain joins TRBV7-8 to TRBJ1-5; tentatively, D is TRBD1 (5 bases). Germline values: CDR1 SGHVS, CDR2 FQNEAQ. V dropped 11 bases and J dropped 5 bases, with 19 bases sitting between them. The CDR3 has 14 amino acids.

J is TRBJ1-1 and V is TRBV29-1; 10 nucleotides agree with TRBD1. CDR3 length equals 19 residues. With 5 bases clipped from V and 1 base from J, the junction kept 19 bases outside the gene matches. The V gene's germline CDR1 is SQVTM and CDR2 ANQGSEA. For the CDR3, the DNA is TGCAGCGTTAGGACCGGGACAGGGGCGTCATGGGAAAAGAACACTGAAGCTTTCTTT. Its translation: CSVRTGTGASWEKNTEAFF.

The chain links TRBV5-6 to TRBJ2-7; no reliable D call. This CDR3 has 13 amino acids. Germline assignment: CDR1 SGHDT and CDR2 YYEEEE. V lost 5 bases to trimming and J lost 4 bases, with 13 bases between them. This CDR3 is CASSSRRLYEQYF. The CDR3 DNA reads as TGTGCCAGCAGTTCACGCCGATTGTACGAGCAGTACTTC.

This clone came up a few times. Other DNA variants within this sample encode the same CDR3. CDR3: CASSFSSGNQPQHF. The CDR3 DNA sequence: TGTGCCAGCAGCTTTTCTAGTGGCAATCAGCCCCAGCATTTT. V is TRBV7-2 and J is TRBJ1-5; no clear D gene. The germline V gene encodes CDR1 SGHTA and CDR2 FQGNSA. The CDR3 covers 14 residues. V was trimmed by 3 bases and J by 2 bases, leaving 8 bases between them.

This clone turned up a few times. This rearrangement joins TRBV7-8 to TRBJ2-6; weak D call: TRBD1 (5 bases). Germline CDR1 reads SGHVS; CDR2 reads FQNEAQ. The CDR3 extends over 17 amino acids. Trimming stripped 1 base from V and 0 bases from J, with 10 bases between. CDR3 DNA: TGTGCCAGCAGCTTAGTGGCAGGGAACTCTGGGGCCAACGTCCTGACTTTC. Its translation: CASSLVAGNSGANVLTF.

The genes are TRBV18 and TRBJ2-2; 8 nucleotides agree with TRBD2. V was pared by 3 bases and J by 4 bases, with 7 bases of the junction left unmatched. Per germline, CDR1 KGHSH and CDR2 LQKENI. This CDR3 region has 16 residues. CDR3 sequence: CASSPSGTRVTGELFF. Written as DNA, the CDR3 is TGTGCCAGCTCACCCTCCGGGACTAGGGTCACCGGGGAGCTGTTTTTT.